These T cell receptor beta chains were read from a single sample in a study of immune cell composition in non-small cell lung cancer. The protocol was immunoSEQ multiplex PCR, while the TCRdb copy is restricted to in-frame clones and leaves out a portion. The data hold about 16,000 clones, with about 69% observed a single time. Sequencing was done on a sample of lung tumor tissue. The receptor set was obtained from a human donor with non-small cell lung cancer. Both conserved end residues are part of each CDR3.

TRBV6-6	TRBJ2-7	CAIKGTGVYEQYF
TRBV9	TRBJ1-2	CASSTRTGEKGYTF
TRBV2	TRBJ1-1	CASSIQGYGSTEAFF
TRBV20-1	TRBJ1-2	CSAVLGQNALF
TRBV7-3	TRBJ1-2	CASSLTRHDGYTF
TRBV7-3	TRBJ1-2	CASSSKTGAYGYTF
TRBV7-2	TRBJ1-2	CASSLQGGSYGYTF
TRBV5-8	TRBJ1-1	CASSLGQENYRTEAFF
TRBV9	TRBJ1-5	CASSAGHSNQPQHF
TRBV5-6	TRBJ1-2	CASSLALISYYGYTF
TRBV7-3	TRBJ1-1	CASSTQGGEDTEAFF
TRBV6-1	TRBJ1-3	CAIIRQGDDTIYF
TRBV19	TRBJ2-7	CASSISASGAYEQYF
TRBV7-2	TRBJ1-2	CASSPDRGHGYTF
TRBV9	TRBJ2-3	CASSEFGLAGSDTQYF
TRBV5-1	TRBJ1-4	CATKQGDGEKLFF
TRBV7-2	TRBJ1-3	CASSMGQGSGNTIYF
TRBV6-6	TRBJ2-1	CASSPAYNEQFF
TRBV15	TRBJ1-3	CATSGGQISGNTIYF
TRBV6-6	TRBJ2-7	CASSYSPGLGHEQYF
TRBV9	TRBJ1-3	CASSVGGDSGNTIYF
TRBV5-1	TRBJ1-6	CASSPRGDAPLHF
TRBV19	TRBJ2-7	CASSKQDYEQYF
TRBV6-5	TRBJ1-2	CASTPRGNYGYTF
TRBV4-1	TRBJ2-7	CASSRVPLGGQYF
TRBV7-9	TRBJ1-1	CASSRLVQGGEAFF
TRBV10-1	TRBJ1-1	CASSLQVGGTEAFF
TRBV27	TRBJ1-2	CASSSRAGGNYGYTF
TRBV5-6	TRBJ2-7	CASSFQLQGGYEQYF
TRBV2	TRBJ1-5	CASSEVGGRRGQPQHF
TRBV14	TRBJ1-2	CASSHGQGVTSYGYTF
TRBV11-2	TRBJ2-3	CASSLGLTDTQYF
TRBV5-8	TRBJ2-3	CASSLGSTGGTDTQYF
TRBV15	TRBJ1-1	CATSRDQTEAFF
TRBV5-1	TRBJ2-2	CASSKGTGTTGELFF
TRBV4-1	TRBJ2-7	CASSQHRYWQGAFEQYF
TRBV7-8	TRBJ2-7	CASSFMELALRGQYF
TRBV9	TRBJ1-1	CASSGEGVYGSEAFF
TRBV7-3	TRBJ2-1	CASSLGDGPREQFF
TRBV9	TRBJ2-3	CASSADRGSTDTQYF
TRBV5-6	TRBJ1-4	CASSFPGQTNEKLFF
TRBV5-1	TRBJ1-2	CASSLDRVYGYTF
TRBV7-6	TRBJ2-2	CASSPSTGANTGELFF
TRBV4-2	TRBJ1-2	CASSRDLPGQGIYGYTF
TRBV2	TRBJ2-3	CASFSGLTDTQYF
TRBV11-2	TRBJ1-1	CASSLVAGFGGTEAFF
TRBV6-1	TRBJ1-5	CASSLDRGGNQPQHF
TRBV11-2	TRBJ1-1	CASSLSLTEAFF
TRBV2	TRBJ1-1	CASPWRQNTEAFF
TRBV11-3	TRBJ2-7	CASSLTGGEQYF
TRBV27	TRBJ1-2	CASSLSPTGEYGYTF
TRBV19	TRBJ2-7	CASSISGGGYEQYF
TRBV19	TRBJ1-5	CASRGRRDSNQPQHF
TRBV10-2	TRBJ2-3	CASKGTGGADTQYF
TRBV18	TRBJ2-5	CASSPPLAGGETQYF
TRBV4-2	TRBJ1-2	CASSQEPGGTNLNYGYTF
TRBV4-1	TRBJ1-3	CASSQERTLLSGNTIYF